This paragraph covers one TCR beta chain sequence. Its antigen is currently unknown. This entry belongs to a study of post-analysis software for immune sequencing data. Findings of the study overall: Multiple sclerosis was associated with a significant reduction in normalized Chao1 diversity relative to controls.

The TCR beta cDNA libraries contained unique molecular identifiers. Around 500,000 cDNA molecules came from about 1 to 10 million T cells. TCRdb called the PCR reads again in MiXCR, with one record for every CDR3 protein. The data hold 800,000 to 950,000 distinct CDR3 sequences, with approximately 57% observed a single time. The sample consisted of blood. This receptor was obtained from a girl aged 10 to 17 with multiple sclerosis.

The CDR3 loop reads CSGWDRVYEQYF. The CDR3 DNA reads TGCAGCGGCTGGGACAGAGTCTACGAGCAGTACTTC. J is TRBJ2-7 and V is TRBV29-1; 7 bases are shared with TRBD1. Germline lookup yields CDR1 SQVTM and CDR2 ANQGSEA. Trimming cost V 7 bases and J 3 bases; bases outside gene matches: 6. The CDR3 runs to 12 residues.